This T cell receptor (beta chain) emerged from a study of shared clonotypes between healthy human individuals. Study-level results: Naive subsets typically showed greater estimated richness than memory subsets.

The CDR3 runs 14 residues. Germline V lookup: CDR1 SGDLS, CDR2 YYNGEE. V was clipped by 4 bases and J by 5 bases; unmatched bases: 8. Remarks on this clone: Its antigen is not identified.

Sequenced by immunoSEQ multiplex PCR; TCRdb stores in-frame clones only, minus some. There are over a million clones in the sample; roughly 96% occur only once, and approximately 1.1% lies in the top ten. The J gene is TRBJ2-5, the V gene TRBV9; TRBD1 matches 7 bases. This sequence originates from a man in his thirties or forties in good health. Specimen: naive CD4+ T cells sorted from blood. Documented subset: CD45RA+ positively selected. CDR3 protein: CASSKDRVGETQYF. The CDR3 DNA is TGTGCCAGCAGCAAAGACAGGGTTGGGGAGACCCAGTACTTC.